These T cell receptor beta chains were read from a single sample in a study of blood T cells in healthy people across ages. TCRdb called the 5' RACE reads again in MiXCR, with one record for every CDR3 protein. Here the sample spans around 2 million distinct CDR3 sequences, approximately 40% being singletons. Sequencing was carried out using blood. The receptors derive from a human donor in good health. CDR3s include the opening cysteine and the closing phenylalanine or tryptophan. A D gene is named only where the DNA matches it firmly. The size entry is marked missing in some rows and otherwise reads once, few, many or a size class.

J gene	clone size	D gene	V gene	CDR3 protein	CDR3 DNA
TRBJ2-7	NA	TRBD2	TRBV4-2	CASSQATSVGTYEQYF	TGTGCCAGCAGCCAGGCAACTAGCGTGGGGACCTACGAGCAGTACTTC
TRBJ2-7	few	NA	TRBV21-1	CASSKVYSGTGIDEQYF	TGTGCCAGCAGCAAAGTATACTCCGGGACAGGGATTGACGAGCAGTACTTC
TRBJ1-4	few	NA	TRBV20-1	CSASPGGDEKLFF	TGCAGTGCTAGCCCCGGGGGCGATGAAAAACTGTTTTTT
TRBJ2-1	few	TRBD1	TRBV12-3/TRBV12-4	CASSPSTGTYNEQFF	TGTGCCAGCAGTCCCTCGACAGGGACCTACAATGAGCAGTTCTTC
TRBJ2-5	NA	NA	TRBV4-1	CASSQGPGGETQYF	TGCGCCAGCAGCCAAGGGCCGGGTGGAGAGACCCAGTACTTC
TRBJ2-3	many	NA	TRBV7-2	CASSYRTDTQYF	TGTGCCAGCAGCTACCGCACAGATACGCAGTATTTT
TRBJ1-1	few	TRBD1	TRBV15	CATSRGLQGRETEAFF	TGTGCCACCAGCAGAGGTTTACAGGGGAGGGAGACTGAAGCTTTCTTT
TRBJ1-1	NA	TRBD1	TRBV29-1	CSASGGPDTEAFF	TGCAGCGCATCAGGGGGCCCGGACACTGAAGCTTTCTTT
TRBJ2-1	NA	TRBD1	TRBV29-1	CSVGTGHNEQFF	TGCAGCGTTGGGACAGGCCACAATGAGCAGTTCTTC
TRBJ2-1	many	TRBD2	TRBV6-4	CASSVNSGENNEQFF	TGTGCCAGCAGTGTCAATAGCGGGGAGAACAATGAGCAGTTCTTC
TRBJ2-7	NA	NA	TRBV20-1	CSARASSRGSGEQYF	TGCAGTGCTAGAGCTAGCTCCCGGGGCTCGGGCGAGCAGTACTTC
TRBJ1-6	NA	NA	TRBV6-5	CASSYSRRNNSPLHF	TGTGCCAGCAGTTACTCGCGGCGGAATAATTCACCCCTCCACTTT
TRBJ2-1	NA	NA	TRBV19	CAGRESSYNEQFF	TGTGCCGGTAGGGAGAGCTCCTACAATGAGCAGTTCTTC
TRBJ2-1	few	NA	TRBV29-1	CSVGHNEQFF	TGCAGCGTTGGTCACAATGAGCAGTTCTTC
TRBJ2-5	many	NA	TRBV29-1	CSVDYLGETQYF	TGCAGCGTTGATTATCTGGGGGAGACCCAGTACTTC
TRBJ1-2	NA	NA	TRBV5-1	CASTLGQGVSGYTF	TGCGCCAGCACCTTGGGGCAGGGAGTCAGTGGCTACACCTTC
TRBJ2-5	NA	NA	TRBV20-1	CSALLPEETQYF	TGCAGTGCACTCCTCCCGGAGGAGACCCAGTACTTC
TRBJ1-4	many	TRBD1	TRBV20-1	CSARSDRDGGEKLFF	TGCAGTGCTAGGTCCGACAGGGATGGGGGTGAAAAACTGTTTTTT
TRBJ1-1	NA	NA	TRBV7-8	CASSSVAGEAFF	TGTGCCAGCAGCTCAGTAGCGGGTGAAGCTTTCTTT
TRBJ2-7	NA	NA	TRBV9	CASSVVVGKGLYEQYF	TGTGCCAGCAGCGTAGTTGTCGGGAAGGGGTTGTACGAGCAGTACTTC
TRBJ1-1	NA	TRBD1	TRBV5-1	CASSTGQGTTEAFF	TGCGCCAGCAGCACCGGACAGGGGACCACTGAAGCTTTCTTT
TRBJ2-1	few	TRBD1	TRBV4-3	CASSQGAGGHNEQFF	TGCGCCAGCAGCCAAGGGGCAGGGGGCCACAATGAGCAGTTCTTC
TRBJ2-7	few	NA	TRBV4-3	CASSQGVGTLLIEQYF	TGCGCCAGCAGCCAAGGGGTTGGCACCCTCCTGATCGAGCAGTACTTC
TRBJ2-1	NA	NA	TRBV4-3	CASSQDLEMGSYNEQVF	TGCGCCAGCAGCCAAGACCTAGAGATGGGCAGTTACAATGAGCAGGTCTTC
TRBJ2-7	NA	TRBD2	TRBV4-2	CASSQETSGGYNEQYF	TGTGCCAGCAGCCAAGAGACTAGCGGGGGGTATAACGAGCAGTACTTC
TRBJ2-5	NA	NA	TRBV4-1	CASSQGHRIAKETQYF	TGCGCCAGCAGCCAAGGTCACAGAATAGCGAAAGAGACCCAGTACTTC
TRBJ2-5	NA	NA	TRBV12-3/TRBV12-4	CASNLGGPYF	TGTGCCAGCAATTTGGGGGGGCCGTACTTC
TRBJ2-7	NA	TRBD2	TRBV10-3	CAITPGLAGLYEQYF	TGTGCCATAACCCCGGGGCTAGCGGGGCTCTACGAGCAGTACTTC
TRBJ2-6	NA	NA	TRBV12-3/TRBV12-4	CASSPEGSGANVLTF	TGTGCCAGCAGTCCGGAGGGAAGTGGGGCCAACGTCCTGACTTTC
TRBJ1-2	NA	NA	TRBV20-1	CSAFPLHGYTF	TGCAGTGCTTTCCCCCTCCATGGCTACACCTTC
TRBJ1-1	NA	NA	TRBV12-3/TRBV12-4	CASNFQGTTEAFF	TGTGCCAGCAATTTTCAGGGGACCACTGAAGCTTTCTTT
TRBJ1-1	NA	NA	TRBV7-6	CASSPAGHEAFF	TGTGCCAGCAGCCCCGCGGGTCACGAAGCTTTCTTT
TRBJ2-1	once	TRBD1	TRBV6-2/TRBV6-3	CASNPYGTAYNEQFF	TGTGCCAGCAATCCCTACGGGACAGCCTACAATGAGCAGTTCTTC
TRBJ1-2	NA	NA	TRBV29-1	CSVAQGYGYGYTF	TGCAGCGTTGCCCAGGGATATGGCTATGGCTACACCTTC
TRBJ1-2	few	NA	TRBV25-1	CASSSWGDSYGYTF	TGTGCCAGCTCCTCCTGGGGGGATTCCTATGGCTACACCTTC
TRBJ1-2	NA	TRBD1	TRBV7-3	CASSVNRGPAYGYTF	TGTGCCAGCAGCGTTAACAGGGGGCCGGCCTATGGCTACACCTTC
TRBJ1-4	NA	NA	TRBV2	CASSEGPPEKLFF	TGTGCCAGCAGTGAAGGACCTCCTGAAAAACTGTTTTTT
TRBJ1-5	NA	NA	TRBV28	CASSTSLQPQHF	TGTGCCAGCAGTACCTCTCTGCAGCCCCAGCATTTT
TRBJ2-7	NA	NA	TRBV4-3	CAGSQASIRAYEQYF	TGCGCCGGCAGCCAGGCCAGTATCCGGGCTTACGAGCAGTACTTC
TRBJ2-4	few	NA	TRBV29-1	CSVGGVGGDIQYF	TGCAGCGTTGGTGGGGTAGGGGGGGACATTCAGTACTTC
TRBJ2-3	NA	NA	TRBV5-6	CASSLSTAFSTDTQYF	TGTGCCAGCAGCCTCTCGACGGCTTTTAGCACAGATACGCAGTATTTT
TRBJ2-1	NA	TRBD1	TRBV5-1	CASSLGDREDYEQFF	TGCGCCAGCAGCTTGGGGGACAGGGAAGATTACGAGCAGTTCTTC
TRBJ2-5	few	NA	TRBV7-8	CASSPNLWQRGETQYF	TGTGCCAGCAGCCCCAACCTTTGGCAAAGGGGGGAGACCCAGTACTTC
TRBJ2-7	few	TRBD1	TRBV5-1	CASSGRQGSRYEQYF	TGCGCCAGCAGCGGGAGACAGGGGTCTCGGTACGAGCAGTACTTC
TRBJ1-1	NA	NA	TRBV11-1	CASRRGVVGTEAFF	TGTGCCAGCAGGAGGGGAGTGGTGGGCACTGAAGCTTTCTTT
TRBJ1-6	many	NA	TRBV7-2	CASSFSGTDRALHF	TGTGCCAGCAGCTTTTCCGGGACGGACCGGGCCCTCCACTTT
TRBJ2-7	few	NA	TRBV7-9	CASRGGGHYEQYF	TGTGCCAGCAGAGGGGGGGGGCACTACGAGCAGTACTTC
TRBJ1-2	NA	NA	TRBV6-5	CASSYRLGGFNYGYTF	TGTGCCAGCAGTTACCGGTTGGGCGGATTTAACTATGGCTACACCTTC
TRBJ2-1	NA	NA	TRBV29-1	CSVEEGPTIYNEQFF	TGCAGCGTTGAAGAGGGACCCACGATCTACAATGAGCAGTTCTTC
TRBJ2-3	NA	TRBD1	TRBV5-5	CASSFIPGQGGTDTQYF	TGTGCCAGCAGCTTTATTCCGGGACAGGGGGGCACAGATACGCAGTATTTT
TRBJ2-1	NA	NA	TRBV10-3	CATSGERTYNEQFF	TGTGCCACTTCTGGGGAGCGTACCTACAATGAGCAGTTCTTC
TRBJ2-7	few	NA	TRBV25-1	CASSEYFKEDEQYF	TGTGCCAGCAGTGAATACTTTAAGGAAGACGAGCAGTACTTC
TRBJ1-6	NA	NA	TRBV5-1	CASRVEVNNSPHHF	TGCGCCAGCAGAGTGGAGGTGAATAATTCACCCCACCACTTT
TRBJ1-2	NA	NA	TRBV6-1	CASSELNAGGYTF	TGTGCCAGCAGTGAATTAAACGCAGGGGGCTACACCTTC
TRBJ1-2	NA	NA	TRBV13	CASSPWVPNYGYTF	TGTGCCAGCAGCCCCTGGGTACCAAACTATGGCTACACTTTC
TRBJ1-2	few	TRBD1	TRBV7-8	CASSLEQGAGGYTF	TGTGCCAGCAGCTTGGAGCAGGGGGCAGGGGGCTACACCTTC
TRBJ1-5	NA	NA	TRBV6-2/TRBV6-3	CASRNRRERNQPQHF	TGTGCCAGCAGGAACCGACGCGAGAGGAATCAGCCCCAGCATTTT